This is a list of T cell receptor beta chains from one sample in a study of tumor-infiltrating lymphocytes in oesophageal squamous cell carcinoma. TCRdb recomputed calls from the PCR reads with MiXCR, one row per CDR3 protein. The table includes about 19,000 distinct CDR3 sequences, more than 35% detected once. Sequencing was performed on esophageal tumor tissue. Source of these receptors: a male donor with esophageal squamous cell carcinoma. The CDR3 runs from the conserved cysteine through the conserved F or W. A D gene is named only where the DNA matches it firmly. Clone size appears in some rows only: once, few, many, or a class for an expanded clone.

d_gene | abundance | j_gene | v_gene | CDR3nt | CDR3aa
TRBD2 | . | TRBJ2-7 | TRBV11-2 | TGTGCCAGCAGCCGTAGCGGGGGACACAATACGCAGTACTTC | CASSRSGGHNTQYF
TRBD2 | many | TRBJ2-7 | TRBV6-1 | TGTGCCAGCAGTCGAGCCGGGGCGGGAGTAACCCGCGGCGGGCAGTACTTC | CASSRAGAGVTRGGQYF
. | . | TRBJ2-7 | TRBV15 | TGTGCCACCAGCAGAGATCGGGTAGTTAGGGGGGAAGAGCAGTACTTC | CATSRDRVVRGEEQYF
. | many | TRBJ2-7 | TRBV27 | TGTGCCACGCGCCCGTTGGGGACCTACGAGCAGTACTTC | CATRPLGTYEQYF
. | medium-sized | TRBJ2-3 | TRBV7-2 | TGTGCCAGCAGCTTAGCGCTAAGCTTCGGGGAGGATACGCAGTATTTT | CASSLALSFGEDTQYF
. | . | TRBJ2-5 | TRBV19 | TGTGCCAGTAGACAGGGAGAAATTGAGACCCAGTACTTC | CASRQGEIETQYF
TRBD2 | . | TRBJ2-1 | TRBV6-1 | TGTGCCAGCCTGGGGACTAGCGGGACCTACAATGAGCAGTTCTTC | CASLGTSGTYNEQFF
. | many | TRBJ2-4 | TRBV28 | TGTGCCAGCAGTTTGATGGGGGCTGTGGAAAACATTCAGTACTTC | CASSLMGAVENIQYF
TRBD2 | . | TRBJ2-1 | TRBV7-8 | TGTGCCAGCAGCTTATTCAGGGTTGGGGAGCGCGGGAGGGCCGGTGAGCAGTTCTTC | CASSLFRVGERGRAGEQFF
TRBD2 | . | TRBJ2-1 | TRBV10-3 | TGTGCCATCAGTGCCAAAGGACTAGCGGGAGGATACAATGAGCAGTTCTTC | CAISAKGLAGGYNEQFF
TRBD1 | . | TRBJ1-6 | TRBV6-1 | TGTGCCAGCAGTGAGACAGGGGGTAATTCACCCCTCCACTTT | CASSETGGNSPLHF
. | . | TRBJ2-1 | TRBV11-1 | TGTGCCAGCCGGGCCGGGAATGAGCAGTTCTTC | CASRAGNEQFF
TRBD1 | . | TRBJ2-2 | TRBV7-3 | TGTGCCAGCAGCCCACAGGGGGCCGGGGAGCTGTTTTTT | CASSPQGAGELFF
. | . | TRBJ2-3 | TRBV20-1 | TGCAGTGCCGACAAGGGCACAGATACGCAGTATTTT | CSADKGTDTQYF
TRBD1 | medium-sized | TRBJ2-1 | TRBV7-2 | TGTGCCAGCAGCTTAAGGACAGGGAAGCACAATGAGCAGTTCTTC | CASSLRTGKHNEQFF
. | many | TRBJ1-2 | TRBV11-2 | TGTGCCAGCAGCTTAAACAGGGATGGCTACACCTTC | CASSLNRDGYTF
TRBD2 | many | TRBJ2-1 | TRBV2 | TGTGCCAGCAGGGGGACTAGCGGCTACAATGAGCAGTTCTTC | CASRGTSGYNEQFF
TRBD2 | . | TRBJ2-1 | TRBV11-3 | TGTGCCAGCAGCCCTTATAGCGGGGGGGCCTACAATGAGCAGTTCTTC | CASSPYSGGAYNEQFF
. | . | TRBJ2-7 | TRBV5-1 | TGCGCCAGCAGCTTGGCGTACGGGAGTCTATACGAGCAGTACTTC | CASSLAYGSLYEQYF
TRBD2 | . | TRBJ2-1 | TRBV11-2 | TGTGCCAGCAGCTTAGATTCTGCGGGAGGAGTAAATGAGCAGTTCTTC | CASSLDSAGGVNEQFF
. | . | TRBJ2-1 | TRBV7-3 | TGTGCCAGCAGCTTAATCGCGGGAAGCTACAATGAGCAGTTCTTC | CASSLIAGSYNEQFF
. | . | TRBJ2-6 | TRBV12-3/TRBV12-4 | TGTGCCAGCAGTTTACGGTTTGGGGGTAGTGGGGCCAACGTCCTGACTTTC | CASSLRFGGSGANVLTF
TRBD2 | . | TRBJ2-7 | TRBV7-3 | TGTGCCAGCAGCCAAGCGGGACTAGCGATTCGCTTCTCGTTGGTGGTAAGTCCCCACCGGCGGGAGTTCTTC | CASSQAGLAIRFSLVVSPHRREFF
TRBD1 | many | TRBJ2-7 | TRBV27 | TGTGCCAGCAGGTGGACAGGGGGCTACGAGCAGTACTTC | CASRWTGGYEQYF
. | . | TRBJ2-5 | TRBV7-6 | TGTGCCAGCAGCCGGACTGGGGCACGGGGACAAGAGACCCAGTACTTC | CASSRTGARGQETQYF
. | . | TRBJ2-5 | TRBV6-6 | TGTGCCAGCAGGCACTCCGTCGGGGCCCAAGAGACCCAGTACTTC | CASRHSVGAQETQYF
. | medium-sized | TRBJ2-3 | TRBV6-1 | TGTGCCAGCGCATCCTCGGGTTATACGCAGTATTTT | CASASSGYTQYF
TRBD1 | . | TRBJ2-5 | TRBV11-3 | TGTGCCAGCAGCCCCCGGGACAGGGGTTTAGAGACCCAGTACTTC | CASSPRDRGLETQYF
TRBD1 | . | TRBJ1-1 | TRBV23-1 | TGCGCCAGCAGTCCGACAGGGGGCTGTACTGAAGCTTTCTTT | CASSPTGGCTEAFF
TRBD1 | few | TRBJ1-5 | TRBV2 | TGTGCCAGCCAACAGGGGGCTCGAGGCAATCAGCCCCAGCATTTT | CASQQGARGNQPQHF
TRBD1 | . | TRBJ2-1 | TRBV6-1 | TGTGCCGCGACAGGGGGGGCGGGAGTTGAGCAGTTCTTC | CAATGGAGVEQFF
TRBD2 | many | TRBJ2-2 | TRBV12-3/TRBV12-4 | TGTGCCAGCAGTTTCCTCGAGGGACTAGCGGGGGGGCCGACCGGGGAGCTGTTTTTT | CASSFLEGLAGGPTGELFF
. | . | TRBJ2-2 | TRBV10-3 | TGTGCCATCAGTGAGTCAGGCCTCCGGGAGCTGTTTTTT | CAISESGLRELFF
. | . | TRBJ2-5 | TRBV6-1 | TGTGCCAGCAGTGAAGCGTCGCTCTGGAATTCACCCCTCCACTTC | CASSEASLWNSPLHF
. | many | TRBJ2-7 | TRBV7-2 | TGTGCCAGCAGCCAAAGTGGCAATGAGCAGTACTTC | CASSQSGNEQYF
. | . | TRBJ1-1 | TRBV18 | TGTGCCAGCTCACCGGGGGAGGCTGTAGCTTTCTTT | CASSPGEAVAFF
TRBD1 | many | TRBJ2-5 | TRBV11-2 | TGTGCCAGCAGCATCGGGACAGCCCAAGAGACCCAGTACTTC | CASSIGTAQETQYF
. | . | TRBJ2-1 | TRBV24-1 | TGTGCCACCAGTGATAATAGCGCGAACTACAATGAGCAGTTCTTC | CATSDNSANYNEQFF
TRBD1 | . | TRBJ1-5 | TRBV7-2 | TGTGCCAGCAGCTTCGGACAGGGCCCTCAGCCCCAGCATTTT | CASSFGQGPQPQHF
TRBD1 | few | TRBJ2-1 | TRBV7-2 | TGTGCCAGCAGCTCACGAGGGGGCTATTCCATACAGGAGCAGTTCTTC | CASSSRGGYSIQEQFF
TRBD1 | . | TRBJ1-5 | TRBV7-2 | TGTGCCAGCAGCTTACCTCCCACAGGGGGGGCCAATCAGCCCCAGCATTTT | CASSLPPTGGANQPQHF
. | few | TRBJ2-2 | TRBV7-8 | TGTGCCAGCAGCTTGTCCGGACAGAGTACGAACACCGGGGAGCTGTTTTTT | CASSLSGQSTNTGELFF
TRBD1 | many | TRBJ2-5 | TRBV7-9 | TGTGCCAGCAGCTTAGTGGGACAGAATCTCCAAGAGACCCAGTACTTC | CASSLVGQNLQETQYF
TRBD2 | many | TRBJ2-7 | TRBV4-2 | TGTGCCAGCAGCCAAGATACGGGGGGAGTCGCCTACGAGCAGTACTTC | CASSQDTGGVAYEQYF
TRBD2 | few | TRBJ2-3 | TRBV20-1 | TGCAGTGCTAGAACTAGCGCAGGTAGTTCTGGCACAGATACGCAGTATTTT | CSARTSAGSSGTDTQYF
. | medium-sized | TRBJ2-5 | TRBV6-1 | TGTGCCAGCAGTGAAGTGGGCGGAGCCCAAGAGACCCAGTACTTC | CASSEVGGAQETQYF
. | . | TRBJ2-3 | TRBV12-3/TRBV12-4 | TGTGCCAGCAGTTTGTTTATAAGGGGCCCCGAGGATACGCAGTATTTT | CASSLFIRGPEDTQYF